This T cell receptor (beta chain) was found in a study of radiotherapy plus CTLA-4 blockade in lung cancer. Whole-study findings and limits: Early blood T cell clone changes and increased post-radiation serum interferon-beta were reportedly the strongest response predictors. An expansion of tumor-derived TCR clones occurred in blood after radiotherapy plus ipilimumab.

Treatment of patients with chemo-refractory metastatic non-small-cell lung cancer consisted of focal radiation plus CTLA-4 blockade with ipilimumab. Here immunoSEQ multiplex PCR was the method, and the copy in TCRdb shows in-frame clones only, minus some. This table holds 50,000 or so clones, 76% found once. The CDR3 length is 14 residues. In germline, CDR1 is MNHEY, CDR2 SVGAGI. Between the trimmed V and J ends, which lost 10 bases and 0 bases, there was a span of 13 bases. This clone was recorded only once. What it binds is not known. The V gene is TRBV6-5, the J gene TRBJ1-5, with D possibly matching TRBD1 (5 bases). The input for sequencing was peripheral blood, taken from a patient treated with radiotherapy plus ipilimumab. This receptor was obtained from a human donor with non-small cell lung cancer who had stable disease on radiotherapy plus ipilimumab. DNA for the CDR3: TGTGCCACCTTAGGACACTATAGCAATCAGCCCCAGCATTTT. Protein: CATLGHYSNQPQHF.